This T cell receptor (beta chain) was sequenced for a study of beta chain features in type 1 diabetes. Findings and limits, study-wide: Overrepresentation of cells with high TCR expression could result from cDNA sequencing.

This clone was counted at least ten times. Antigen specificity is unknown. CD4+ naive, central memory, regulatory and stem cell-like memory subsets were isolated by sorting on CD45RO/CCR7/CD25/CD127/CD95/CD27. The sequenced template was cDNA made from the entire isolated RNA. TCRdb keeps only in-frame clones here, not all; method: immunoSEQ multiplex PCR. The sample contains some 220,000 clones, approximately 11% of which appear only once. The CDR3 extends over 13 amino acids. CDR1 is MGHDK and CDR2 is SYGVNS in the germline V gene. Trimming shortened V by 5 bases and J by 6 bases, and 11 bases separated the two germline ends.

The clonotype was recovered from a man younger than 35 in good health. The sequencing input was central memory CD4+ T cells from blood. This chain connects TRBV25-1 to TRBJ2-1; D gene uncertain. The CDR3 loop is CASSRDSSNEQFF. The CDR3 nucleotides read TGTGCCAGCAGTCGAGACTCAAGCAATGAGCAGTTCTTC.